This T cell receptor (beta chain) was sequenced in a study of OX40 agonist ivuxolimab in advanced cancers. Study in general: Averaging 60 years in age, with a range of about 23 to 90, the cohort was about 85% male.

Libraries were prepared by immunoSEQ multiplex PCR; TCRdb keeps only in-frame clonotypes and omits some of them. The sample lists about 100,000 clones; about nine tenths were seen once. CDR1 and CDR2 from the germline V gene are MNHEY and SMNVEV (reference sequence). After removal of 2 bases from V and 4 bases from J, the junction contained 2 bases not matched to a gene. The CDR3 has 14 residues. Notes on this clone: Its matching antigen is unknown.

Broader study findings: Certain nonresponders additionally had low normalized T-cell clonal expansion.

The chain couples TRBV27 to TRBJ2-3; TRBD2 aligns across 8 bases. The sample was CD4+ or CD8+ T cells sorted from blood, taken in a trial of the OX40 agonist ivuxolimab. This clonotype was obtained from an adult with an advanced solid tumor such as melanoma, head and neck, liver or kidney cancer. The CDR3 nucleotides are TGTGCCAGCAGTTTACCGGGAGGGCCAGATACGCAGTATTTT. Amino acids: CASSLPGGPDTQYF.